This T cell receptor (beta chain) was sequenced in a study of CD8+CD57+ T cells in acquired aplastic anemia. Study-wide points: The study identified around 28 CD8+ CDR3 sequences shared by patients and controls.

Genomic DNA templated the TCR beta VDJ and CDR3 profiling. TCRdb re-called the reads with MiXCR, one entry per CDR3 protein. The sample includes approximately 220,000 distinct CDR3 sequences, around 45% of them seen just once. The table lists this clonotype with a count of one. Its target is unknown. Flow cytometry had shown expanded CD8+CD57+ cells in the patients chosen for sequencing. There was no therapy given to any patient before the blood sampling took place. From germline, CDR1 is SEHNR and CDR2 FQNEAQ (reference sequence). The V end lost 5 bases, the J end lost 3 bases, and 10 bases lay between the germline ends. This CDR3 region has 13 residues.

The sequence derives from a human donor with aplastic anemia. The sequencing input was sorted CD4+, CD8+, or CD8+CD57+ T cells (not recorded which) from PBMCs. This chain connects TRBV7-9 to TRBJ2-5, with D perhaps TRBD1 (5 bases). CDR3 in amino acids: CASSQEGEETQYF. CDR3 bases: TGTGCCAGCAGCCAAGAAGGGGAAGAGACCCAGTACTTC.